This T cell receptor beta chain was profiled in a study of blood T cells in healthy people across ages. Unmatched junction bases numbered 11, after V lost 0 bases and J lost 6 bases. Germline values: CDR1 DFQATT, CDR2 SNEGSKA (reference sequence). This CDR3 has 17 residues. For the second PCR, which ran for roughly 6 to 12 cycles, a sample-barcoded 5' primer and a J-beta primer mix were used. The study obtained at least 3 million CDR3-containing paired-end reads from every sample. TCRdb independently ran MiXCR on the 5' RACE reads; one entry per CDR3 protein. Among some 760,000 distinct CDR3 sequences listed, 25% were seen once. Study-level results: Diversity of TCR beta per million T cells declined in a roughly linear way with age.

This clonotype was found a few times. What it binds is unknown. The same data also went into a second study, on T cells of mothers and their children. That source adds: Per mother, over 9 million TCR beta CDR3 reads were obtained; per child, roughly 2.9 million. Thymic selection shapes TCR recombination output similarly in related and unrelated pairs.

Sequencing was carried out using blood. The J gene is TRBJ2-2, the V gene TRBV20-1; TRBD1 aligns across 9 bases. This sequence originates from a boy under 18 in good health. This CDR3 reads CSARDPSTGGDAGELFF. Here the CDR3 DNA reads TGCAGTGCTAGAGACCCAAGCACAGGGGGCGATGCCGGGGAGCTGTTTTTT.